The 8 T cell receptor beta chains below were found in one sample sequenced in a study of neurological immune-mediated disorders. Using its own MiXCR run on the 5' RACE reads, TCRdb lists one record per CDR3 protein. The sample consists of more than 15,000 distinct CDR3 sequences, roughly 15% of them appearing once. Sequenced material: CD4+ T cells from blood. Every receptor here comes from a woman aged 55-75 years with HTLV-1-associated myelopathy (HAM/TSP).

This clonotype was counted at least ten times. For the CDR3, the DNA is TGCAGTGCTAGTAGGGACAGAGACAATGAGCAGTTCTTC. Translating gives CSASRDRDNEQFF. J is TRBJ2-1 and V is TRBV20-1; 7 nucleotides align to TRBD1. Germline-derived CDR1 and CDR2 are DFQATT and SNEGSKA (reference sequence). This CDR3 is 13 amino acids long. The ends lost 3 bases at V and 5 bases at J; junction bases unmatched: 4.

This clonotype was found once. The V call is TRBV5-1, the J call TRBJ2-7, with a possible D match to TRBD1 (6 bases). The V gene lost 8 bases and the J gene lost 6 bases, with 18 bases spanning the gap. Germline lookup yields CDR1 SGHRS and CDR2 YFSETQ. The CDR3 has 13 amino acids. CDR3 DNA sequence: TGCGCCAGTCCGGGACATGGTGGTGGCGAGCAGTACTTC. It encodes CASPGHGGGEQYF.

This clonotype was seen at least ten times. The chain joins TRBV2 to TRBJ2-2; the D is unclear. This CDR3 contains 11 residues. Deletions cut 10 bases from V and 4 bases from J, with 7 bases between. The germline CDR1 and CDR2 sequences are SNHLY and FYNNEI. The CDR3 loop is CATRFTGELFF. As DNA, the CDR3 is TGTGCCACCAGATTCACCGGGGAGCTGTTTTTT.

This clonotype appeared many times. V gene TRBV5-1 combines with J gene TRBJ1-2, with TRBD1 matching over 9 bases. CDR1 and CDR2 (germline): SGHRS, YFSETQ. After removal of 3 bases from V and 4 bases from J, the junction contained 4 bases not matched to a gene. CDR3 size: 14 residues. CDR3 residues: CASSWTGVVYGYTF. Written as DNA, the CDR3 is TGCGCCAGCAGCTGGACAGGGGTAGTCTATGGCTACACCTTC.

This clonotype was recorded many times. The chain joins TRBV3-1 to TRBJ2-5, with 15 positions matching TRBD2. Trimming took 4 bases from V and 5 from J; bases not matched to a gene: 5. CDR3 length: 16 amino acids. The germline V gene has CDR1 LGHDT and CDR2 YNNKEL (reference sequence). The CDR3 protein is CASSRTSGRGSETQYF. CDR3 coding DNA: TGTGCCAGCAGCCGGACTAGCGGGAGGGGTAGCGAGACCCAGTACTTC.

This clonotype is medium-sized by share. This chain joins TRBV5-1 and TRBJ2-3, with D perhaps TRBD2 (5 bases). The germline CDR1 and CDR2 sequences are SGHRS and YFSETQ. Trimming took off 0 bases at V and 3 bases at J, with 11 bases between the two ends. This CDR3 region has 15 residues. CDR3 in DNA: TGCGCCAGCAGCTTGGAGGGTAGGAGGACAGATACGCAGTATTTT. Translated, it gives CASSLEGRRTDTQYF.

By frequency in the sample, this clonotype is medium-sized. The V gene is TRBV12-3 or TRBV12-4, the J gene TRBJ1-1; D unclear. Trimming stripped 5 bases from V and 3 bases from J, with 13 bases between. The CDR3 consists of 14 residues. This CDR3 is CASSPPRLDTEAFF. Written as DNA, the CDR3 is TGTGCCAGCAGTCCTCCCCGGTTAGACACTGAAGCTTTCTTT.

This clonotype was picked up many times. The chain recombines TRBV20-1 with TRBJ2-1; D gene ambiguous. V was shortened by 4 bases and J by 0 bases, with 19 bases between the two germline ends. The CDR3 contains 17 residues. Germline CDR1 reads DFQATT; CDR2 reads SNEGSKA (reference sequence). The CDR3 bases are TGCAGTGCTATTCCACCCAAAACGACGAGCTCCTACAATGAGCAGTTCTTC. Protein: CSAIPPKTTSSYNEQFF.